A single sample is the source of the 17 T cell receptor beta chains below, sequenced in a study of vaccination effects on CD4 cells after COVID-19. Using viral peptide pools, the ViraFEST assay grew out antigen-specific CD4+ T cells prior to sequencing. Scientists isolated CD4+ T cells after an approximately 9-day culture period ended. Their antigen targets remain unknown. The repertoire was sequenced with immunoSEQ multiplex PCR; TCRdb's copy has only in-frame clones and lacks some. The sample includes more than 11,000 clones, about 80% of them seen just once. The material sequenced was CD4+ T cells from PBMCs cultured with HCoV-229E spike peptides, taken before COVID-19 vaccination. The receptors here all came from a human donor who received a COVID-19 vaccine.

The chain has TRBV21-1 and TRBJ2-7; TRBD2 was called by the table and not checked on the DNA. TRBV21-1 constitutes a pseudogene. This CDR3 comprises 14 residues. The CDR3 nucleotides read TGTGCCAGCAGCAAAGGGGACTCCCCCTACGAGCAGTACTTC. Protein sequence: CASSKGDSPYEQYF.

The chain recombines TRBV5-5 with TRBJ1-1; D remains ambiguous. The CDR3 is made up of 14 amino acids. Germline CDR1 SGHKS, CDR2 YYEKEE (reference sequence). Trimming stripped 3 bases from V and 1 base from J, with 10 bases between. The CDR3: CASSSVGRNTEAFF. The CDR3 DNA is TGTGCCAGCAGCTCGGTAGGCAGGAACACTGAAGCTTTCTTT.

This sequence joins TRBV5-5 and TRBJ2-2; D unresolved. V was trimmed by 5 bases and J by 2 bases, leaving 13 bases between them. This CDR3 is 15 amino acids long. Germline V lookup: CDR1 SGHKS, CDR2 YYEKEE (reference sequence). In DNA form, the CDR3 reads TGTGCCAGCAGAGTGGGCCATTCTAACACCGGGGAGCTGTTTTTT. Translated, it gives CASRVGHSNTGELFF.

V and J are TRBV9 and TRBJ1-3; no firm D call. Germline CDR1 and CDR2: SGDLS and YYNGEE. V was pared by 0 bases and J by 2 bases, with 3 bases between. CDR3 length: 13 amino acids. In nucleotides, the CDR3 is TGTGCCAGCAGCGTAGATGCTGGAAACACCATATATTTT. Protein: CASSVDAGNTIYF.

This chain uses TRBV12-3 or TRBV12-4 with TRBJ2-5; TRBD1 aligns across 7 bases. Losses at the gene ends were 4 bases for V and 5 bases for J; bases not matched to a gene: 4. The CDR3 runs to 13 residues. Here the CDR3 DNA reads TGTGCCAGCAGTTATACAGGGGCGGAGACCCAGTACTTC. Protein product: CASSYTGAETQYF.

The chain combines TRBV28 with TRBJ2-1, with 7 positions matching TRBD1. V shed 4 bases, J shed 3 bases, and the junction held 3 bases outside the gene matches. The CDR3 length is 14 residues. The germline V gene has CDR1 MDHEN and CDR2 SYDVKM. The CDR3 nucleotides are TGTGCCAGCAGTTCAGGGGGTGTCTACAATGAGCAGTTCTTC. As protein: CASSSGGVYNEQFF.

The gene calls are TRBV5-4 and TRBJ1-2; D unresolved. Trimming took 5 bases from V and 2 from J, leaving 16 bases between them. This CDR3 is 15 amino acids long. CDR1 SGHNT and CDR2 YYREEE come from the germline V gene (reference sequence). The CDR3 coding sequence is TGTGCCAGCAGATCTCCCGGTAATTTCAACTATGGCTACACCTTC. As protein: CASRSPGNFNYGYTF.

The DNA for the CDR3 is TGTGCCAGCAGCGTAGACACCACATCTGGAAACACCATATATTTT. Translation gives CASSVDTTSGNTIYF. This rearrangement joins TRBV9 to TRBJ1-3; D unresolved. CDR3 length: 15 residues. Deletions cut 0 bases from V and 1 base from J, with 8 bases between. Germline CDR1 SGDLS, CDR2 YYNGEE.

The chain couples TRBV15 to TRBJ1-2; TRBD1 aligns across 8 bases. Germline loops: CDR1 LNHNV, CDR2 YYDKDF (reference sequence). The trim removed 2 bases at V and 4 bases at J, leaving 18 bases unmatched. The CDR3 is made up of 19 amino acids. The CDR3 coding sequence is TGTGCCACCAGCAGACCTGACAGGGGTCGTCTCAACACCTTCTATGGCTACACCTTC. It is translated as CATSRPDRGRLNTFYGYTF.

The V call is TRBV12-5, the J call TRBJ1-1; D may be TRBD1 (6 bases). This CDR3 has 18 amino acids. Trimming left V 9 bases short and J 2 bases short, with 28 bases between. Looked up from germline, CDR1 is LGHNT and CDR2 is FRNRAP. The CDR3 nucleotides are TGTGCTAGCCGATCGCGCATAATAGCCGGGACAAAAAACACTGAAGCTTTCTTT. Protein product: CASRSRIIAGTKNTEAFF.

The chain employs TRBV10-3 and TRBJ2-3; no reliable D call. Looked up from germline, CDR1 is ENHRY and CDR2 is SYGVKD. The length of the CDR3 is 11 residues. The germline V and J ends were trimmed by 6 bases and 3 bases, with 4 bases remaining between them. This CDR3 reads CAIRGTDTQYF. The CDR3 DNA reads as TGTGCCATCAGGGGGACAGATACGCAGTATTTT.

The chain is built from TRBV6-5 and TRBJ2-3; possibly TRBD1 or TRBD2 for D (5 bases each). The CDR3 totals 14 residues. Per germline, CDR1 MNHEY and CDR2 SVGAGI. V lost 7 bases to trimming and J lost 1 base, with 12 bases between them. The CDR3 region has the DNA TGTGCCAGCACCTTACGGGACGGCACAGATACGCAGTATTTT. The encoded protein is CASTLRDGTDTQYF.

The chain is built from TRBV3-1 (or the pseudogene TRBV3-2) and TRBJ2-3, with D hard to call. CDR1 and CDR2 (germline): LGHDT, YNNKEL (reference sequence). The CDR3 totals 13 residues. V gave up 1 base and J gave up 6 bases, with 8 bases separating them. This CDR3 reads CASSQGGLDTQYF. DNA of the CDR3: TGTGCCAGCAGCCAAGGAGGCCTCGATACGCAGTATTTT.

The rearrangement joins TRBV11-2 to TRBJ1-1; D is unclear. This CDR3 has 12 amino acids. V gave up 0 bases and J gave up 7 bases, with 6 bases separating them. Germline CDR1 reads SGHAT; CDR2 reads FQNNGV. CDR3 bases: TGTGCCAGCAGCTTAGAGATCGGTGAAGCTTTCTTT. It is translated as CASSLEIGEAFF.

A few counts support this clone. The genes are TRBV11-2 and TRBJ1-6; D possibly corresponds to TRBD1 (6 bases). Germline CDR1 SGHAT, CDR2 FQNNGV. The V gene lost 7 bases and the J gene lost 0 bases, with 10 bases spanning the gap. The CDR3 contains 15 residues. CDR3 DNA sequence: TGTGCCAGCAAGGGGGTTAGCTCCTATAATTCACCCCTCCACTTT. The encoded protein is CASKGVSSYNSPLHF.

V usage is TRBV2 and J usage is TRBJ1-4; D is possibly TRBD1 (6 bases). V was clipped by 5 bases and J by 4 bases, with 11 bases between them. CDR1 is SNHLY and CDR2 is FYNNEI in the germline V gene. This CDR3 is built from 14 residues. DNA of the CDR3: TGTGCCAGCAGTCAGGGGAGAGGTAATGAAAAACTGTTTTTT. Residues: CASSQGRGNEKLFF.

This clone was counted a few times. V and J are TRBV10-3 and TRBJ2-1; D call uncertain. CDR3 size: 14 residues. From germline, CDR1 is ENHRY and CDR2 SYGVKD. V shed 1 base and J shed 5 bases, with 9 bases lying between them. CDR3 bases: TGTGCCATCAGTGAGTTGGGTCTGGACAATGAGCAGTTCTTC. Amino acid sequence: CAISELGLDNEQFF.